This T cell receptor (beta chain) comes out of a study of CD8 T cells in Susac syndrome. CDR1 and CDR2 from the germline V gene are SGHTA and FQGNSA. V shed 5 bases and J shed 6 bases, with 13 bases lying between them. The CDR3 length is 13 residues. TCR beta sequencing covered blood CD8+ and CD4+ T cells. Isolation of CD8+ and CD4+ T cells was performed negatively, whereas enrichment of TEMRA cells was done by FACS. Random-hexamer reverse transcription was applied to about 0.5 to 1 ug RNA. Multiplex PCR with immunoSEQ amplified the TCR beta CDR3 across 54 Vbeta and 13 Jbeta. One entry per CDR3 protein results from TCRdb running MiXCR on the immunoSEQ multiplex PCR reads. The sample yields roughly 130,000 distinct CDR3 sequences, about 95% seen once.

The chain joins TRBV7-2 to TRBJ1-2; possibly TRBD1 for D (6 bases). The sample taken for sequencing was CD4+ T cells from PBMCs. This TCR was sampled from a human donor with multiple sclerosis. This chain's CDR3 is CASSQTGTDGYTF. For the CDR3, the DNA is TGTGCCAGCAGCCAAACAGGGACCGATGGCTACACCTTC.